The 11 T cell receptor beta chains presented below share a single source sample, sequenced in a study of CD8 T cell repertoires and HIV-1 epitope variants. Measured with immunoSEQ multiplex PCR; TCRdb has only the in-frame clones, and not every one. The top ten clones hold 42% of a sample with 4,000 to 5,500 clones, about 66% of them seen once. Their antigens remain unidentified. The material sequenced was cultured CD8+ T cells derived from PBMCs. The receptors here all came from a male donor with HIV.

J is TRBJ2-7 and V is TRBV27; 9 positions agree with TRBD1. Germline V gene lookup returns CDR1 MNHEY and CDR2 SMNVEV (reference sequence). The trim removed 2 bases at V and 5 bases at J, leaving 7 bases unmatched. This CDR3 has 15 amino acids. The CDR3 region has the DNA TGTGCCAGCAGTTTAAGGGGACAGGGTTTCGACGAGCAGTACTTC. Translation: CASSLRGQGFDEQYF.

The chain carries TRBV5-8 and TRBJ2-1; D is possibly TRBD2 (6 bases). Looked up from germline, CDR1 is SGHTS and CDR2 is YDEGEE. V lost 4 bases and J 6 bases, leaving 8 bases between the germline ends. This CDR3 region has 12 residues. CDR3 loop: CASSRDFNEQFF. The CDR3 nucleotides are TGTGCCAGCAGCCGGGACTTCAATGAGCAGTTCTTC.

The DNA of the CDR3 is TGCAGTAGTGGGTCCTACAATGAGCAGTTCTTC. It translates to CSSGSYNEQFF. This sequence joins TRBV20-1 and TRBJ2-1, with D unresolved. This CDR3 is 11 amino acids long. With 8 bases removed from V and 1 base from J, the gap between germline ends came to 6 bases. Germline CDR1 and CDR2: DFQATT and SNEGSKA (reference sequence).

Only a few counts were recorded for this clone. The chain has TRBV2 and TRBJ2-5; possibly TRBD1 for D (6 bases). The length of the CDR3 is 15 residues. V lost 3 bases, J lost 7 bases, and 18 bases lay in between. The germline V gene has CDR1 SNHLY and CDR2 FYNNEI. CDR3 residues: CASSDPDSAWGTQYF. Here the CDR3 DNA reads TGTGCCAGCAGTGATCCGGACAGCGCTTGGGGGACCCAGTACTTC.

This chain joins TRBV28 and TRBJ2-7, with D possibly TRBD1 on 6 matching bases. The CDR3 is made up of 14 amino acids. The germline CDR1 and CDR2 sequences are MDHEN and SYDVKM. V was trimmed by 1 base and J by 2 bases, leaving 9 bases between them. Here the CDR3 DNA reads TGTGCCAGCAGTTTATCCAGGGGAGCCTACGAGCAGTACTTC. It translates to CASSLSRGAYEQYF.

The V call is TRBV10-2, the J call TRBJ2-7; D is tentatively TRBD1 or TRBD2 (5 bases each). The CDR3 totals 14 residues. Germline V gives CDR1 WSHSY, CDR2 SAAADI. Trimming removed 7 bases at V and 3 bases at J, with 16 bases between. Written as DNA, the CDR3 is TGCGCCAGCATAGAGGGGACGGGCCTCTACGAGCAGTACTTC. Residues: CASIEGTGLYEQYF.

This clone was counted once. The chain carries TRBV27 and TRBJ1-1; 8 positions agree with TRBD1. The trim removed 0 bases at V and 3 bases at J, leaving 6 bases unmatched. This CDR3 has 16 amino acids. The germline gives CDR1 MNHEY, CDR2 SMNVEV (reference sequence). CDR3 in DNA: TGTGCCAGCAGTTTATCGTGGACAGGGTGGGACACTGAAGCTTTCTTT. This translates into CASSLSWTGWDTEAFF.

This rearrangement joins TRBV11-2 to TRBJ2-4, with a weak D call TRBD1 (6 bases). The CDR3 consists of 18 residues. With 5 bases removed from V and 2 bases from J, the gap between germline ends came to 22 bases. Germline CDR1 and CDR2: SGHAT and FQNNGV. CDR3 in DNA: TGTGCCAGCAGCCCCGGTCCCAGGGGCCTGCGCTCCAAAAACATTCAGTACTTC. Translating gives CASSPGPRGLRSKNIQYF.

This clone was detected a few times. The CDR3 bases are TGTGCCAGCAGCTTGATCTCGAGGGACCCTAACAATGAGCAGTTCTTC. Translated: CASSLISRDPNNEQFF. V is TRBV5-4 and J is TRBJ2-1; D may correspond to TRBD1 or TRBD2 (5 bases each). The CDR3 extends over 16 amino acids. Trimming stripped 1 base from V and 5 bases from J, with 16 bases between. Germline CDR1 reads SGHNT; CDR2 reads YYREEE (reference sequence).

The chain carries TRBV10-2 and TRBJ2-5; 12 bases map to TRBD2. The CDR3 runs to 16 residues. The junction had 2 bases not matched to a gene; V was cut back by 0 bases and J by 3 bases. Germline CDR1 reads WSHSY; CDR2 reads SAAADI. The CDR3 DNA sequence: TGCGCCAGCAGTGAGTCCCTAGCGGGGGGGGAAGAGACCCAGTACTTC. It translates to CASSESLAGGEETQYF.

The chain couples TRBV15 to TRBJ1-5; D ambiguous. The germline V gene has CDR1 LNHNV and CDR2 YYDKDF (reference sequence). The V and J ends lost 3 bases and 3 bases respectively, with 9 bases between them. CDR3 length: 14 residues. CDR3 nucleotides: TGTGCCACCAGCAGCGGTTCTTTCAATCAGCCCCAGCATTTT. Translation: CATSSGSFNQPQHF.